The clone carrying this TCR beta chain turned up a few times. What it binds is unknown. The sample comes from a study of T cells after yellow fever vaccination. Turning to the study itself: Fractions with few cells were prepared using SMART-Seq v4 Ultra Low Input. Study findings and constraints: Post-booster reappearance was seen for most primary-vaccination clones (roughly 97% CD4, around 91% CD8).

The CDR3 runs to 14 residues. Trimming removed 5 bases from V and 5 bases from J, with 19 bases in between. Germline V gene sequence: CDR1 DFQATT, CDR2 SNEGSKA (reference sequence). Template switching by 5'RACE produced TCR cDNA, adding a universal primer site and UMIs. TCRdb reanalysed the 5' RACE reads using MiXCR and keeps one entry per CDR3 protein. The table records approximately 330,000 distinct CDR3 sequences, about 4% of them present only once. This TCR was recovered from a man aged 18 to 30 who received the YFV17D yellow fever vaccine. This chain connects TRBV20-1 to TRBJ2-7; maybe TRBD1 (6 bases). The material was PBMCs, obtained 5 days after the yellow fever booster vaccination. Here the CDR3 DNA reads TGCAGTGCTCGGAAGCCGGCAGGGGTCGACGAGCAGTACTTC. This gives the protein CSARKPAGVDEQYF.